These 28 T cell receptor beta chains were sequenced from one sample in a study of beta chain features in type 1 diabetes. Study results and caveats: Shortening of TCRB CDR3s, moderate but significant, appeared in all four CD4+ subsets of Type 1 diabetes patients.

Sequenced material consisted of expressed TCRB transcripts (all of the isolated RNA was reverse transcribed). TCRdb's table, derived via immunoSEQ multiplex PCR, lists solely in-frame clones and lacks some. Of roughly 160,000 clones detected, less than 9.5% appear once; the ten largest clones hold about 1%. These receptors have no identified antigens. Sequencing was carried out using central memory CD4+ T cells from blood. The receptors originated from a woman aged 40 to 55 with type 1 diabetes.

The CDR3 DNA follows: TGTGCCAGCAGCCGGGAGACAGGGTCCTATGGCTACACCTTC. Translating gives CASSRETGSYGYTF. The chain links TRBV7-9 to TRBJ1-2, with TRBD1 matching 7 bases. This CDR3 spans 14 amino acids. V lost 5 bases and J lost 4; bases outside the gene matches: 7. Germline V gene lookup returns CDR1 SEHNR and CDR2 FQNEAQ (reference sequence).

CDR3 nucleotides: TGTGCCACCAGCAGAGATCGGCAGCCCCAGCATTTT. Translated: CATSRDRQPQHF. V gene TRBV15 combines with J gene TRBJ1-5; no clear D. Germline CDR1 LNHNV, CDR2 YYDKDF (reference sequence). This CDR3 is built from 12 residues. The V gene lost 0 bases and the J gene lost 7 bases, with 4 bases spanning the gap.

The rearrangement joins TRBV29-1 to TRBJ1-2; unclear D gene. The CDR3 length is 11 residues. The germline V gene has CDR1 SQVTM and CDR2 ANQGSEA. The CDR3 DNA reads TGCGCAACCCAGGTCTTCTATGGCTACACCTTC. This translates into CATQVFYGYTF.

This clone showed up just a few times. CDR3 sequence: CASSLNRGTDTQYF. CDR3 DNA sequence: TGTGCCAGCAGCTTAAACAGGGGCACAGATACGCAGTATTTT. The chain uses TRBV7-9 and TRBJ2-3; D perhaps matches TRBD1 (6 bases). The germline V and J ends were trimmed by 2 bases and 1 base, with 7 bases remaining between them. The CDR3 has 14 residues. Per the germline V gene, CDR1 is SEHNR and CDR2 is FQNEAQ (reference sequence).

V gene TRBV29-1 combines with J gene TRBJ1-2; D not certain. Germline V gene sequence: CDR1 SQVTM, CDR2 ANQGSEA. The CDR3 spans 14 residues. Trimming took 7 bases from V and 4 from J, leaving 19 bases between them. The DNA for the CDR3 is TGCAGCGCAACACCCTCATCGAATCCCTATGGCTACACCTTC. It codes for CSATPSSNPYGYTF. Filled out from reference TRBV29-1 and TRBJ1-2, the complete variable domain reads SAVISQKPSRDICQRGTSLTIQCQVDSQVTMMFWYRQQPGQSLTLIATANQGSEATYESGFVIDKFPISRPNLTFSTLTVSNMSPEDSSIYLCSATPSSNPYGYTFGSGTRLTVV.

The chain recombines TRBV5-5 with TRBJ2-1; D unresolved. The CDR3 is 11 amino acids. Looked up from germline, CDR1 is SGHKS and CDR2 is YYEKEE (reference sequence). Trimming stripped 3 bases from V and 9 bases from J, with 7 bases between. Here the CDR3 reads CASSSQSEQFF. The CDR3 bases are TGTGCCAGCAGCTCACAGAGTGAGCAGTTCTTC.

The chain combines TRBV7-9 with TRBJ2-7; 14 bases align to TRBD2. Looked up from germline, CDR1 is SEHNR and CDR2 is FQNEAQ (reference sequence). The CDR3 runs 15 residues. J was trimmed by 3 bases and V by 4 bases; bases with no gene match: 2. CDR3 DNA sequence: TGTGCCAGCAGCTCAGGGACTAGCGGGGGCTACGAGCAGTACTTC. Its protein is CASSSGTSGGYEQYF.

This clone showed up many times. The chain is built from TRBV5-4 and TRBJ2-1, with D maybe TRBD1 (7 bases). Germline CDR1 reads SGHNT; CDR2 reads YYREEE (reference sequence). CDR3 length: 15 residues. The V end was cut by 6 bases, the J end by 2 bases, with 15 bases between. In DNA, the CDR3 is TGTGCCAGCACGGAGAGCAGGGGGGCCTACAATGAGCAGTTCTTC. Its protein product is CASTESRGAYNEQFF. The entire variable domain, with the rest obtained from reference TRBV5-4 and TRBJ2-1, is as follows: ETGVTQSPTHLIKTRGQQVTLRCSSQSGHNTVSWYQQALGQGPQFIFQYYREEENGRGNFPPRFSGLQFPNYSSELNVNALELDDSALYLCASTESRGAYNEQFFGPGTRLTVL.

This clone was detected only a few times. The chain has TRBV6-5 and TRBJ1-6; TRBD1 might be the D (5 bases). The CDR3 is 15 amino acids. The germline V gene has CDR1 MNHEY and CDR2 SVGAGI. V dropped 5 bases and J dropped 4 bases, with 12 bases sitting between them. CDR3 DNA: TGTGCCAGCAGTACCCTAGGGGAATATAATTCACCCCTCCACTTT. It translates to CASSTLGEYNSPLHF.

A few counts support this clone. The CDR3 protein is CASSFDRATEAFF. In DNA form, the CDR3 reads TGTGCCAGCAGCTTCGACAGGGCCACTGAAGCTTTCTTT. This rearrangement joins TRBV7-9 to TRBJ1-1; 7 bases are shared with TRBD1. Germline trimming cut 3 bases from V and 4 bases from J; bases unmatched to any gene: 2. The CDR3 covers 13 residues. From germline, CDR1 is SEHNR and CDR2 FQNEAQ (reference sequence).

The sample holds a few counts of this clone. The V gene is TRBV7-3, the J gene TRBJ2-1; D ambiguous. The germline V gene encodes CDR1 SGHTA and CDR2 FQGTGA. Trimming left V 5 bases short and J 6 bases short, with 14 bases between. There are 14 residues in the CDR3. The chain's CDR3 is CASSVGDFLNEQFF. In DNA form, the CDR3 reads TGTGCCAGCAGCGTAGGAGACTTCCTCAATGAGCAGTTCTTC.

V is TRBV5-1 and J is TRBJ1-6, with 7 bases aligning to TRBD1. V lost 4 bases and J lost 6; bases outside the gene matches: 7. The CDR3 totals 15 residues. Germline V CDR1 and CDR2: SGHRS, YFSETQ. The CDR3 loop is CASSPSGTVNSPLHF. The DNA for the CDR3 is TGCGCCAGCAGCCCCTCCGGGACAGTTAATTCACCCCTCCACTTT.

This clone showed up just a few times. The gene calls are TRBV7-2 and TRBJ2-2; D not certain. Trimming took 10 bases from V and 4 from J, leaving 16 bases between them. Germline lookup yields CDR1 SGHTA and CDR2 FQGNSA. The CDR3 is 14 residues long. Written as DNA, the CDR3 is TGTGCCACCGAGAGGATCCGTACCACCGGGGAGCTGTTTTTT. This translates into CATERIRTTGELFF.

This clone occurred a few times. The chain recombines TRBV7-2 with TRBJ2-5; 10 nucleotides align to TRBD2. The CDR3 length is 15 residues. Trimming removed 6 bases from V and 4 bases from J; junction bases left unmatched: 8. Germline assignment: CDR1 SGHTA and CDR2 FQGNSA. CDR3 sequence (DNA): TGTGCCAGCAGGCCTCCTAGCGGGAGAGGAGAGACCCAGTACTTC. Its protein is CASRPPSGRGETQYF.

This clone came up many times. The V call is TRBV5-1, the J call TRBJ2-1; 8 bases are a match to TRBD1. The CDR3 length is 16 residues. V was pared by 1 base and J by 7 bases, with 10 bases of the junction left unmatched. Germline V gene lookup returns CDR1 SGHRS and CDR2 YFSETQ. CDR3 DNA: TGCGCCAGCAGCTTGATCGGGCAACAGGGGGTGAATGAGCAGTTCTTC. Encoded protein: CASSLIGQQGVNEQFF.

This clone appeared a few times. V gene TRBV6-6 combines with J gene TRBJ2-7; the match to TRBD1 covers 7 bases. Germline-derived CDR1 and CDR2 are MNHNY and SVGAGI (reference sequence). V was clipped by 7 bases and J by 7 bases; unmatched bases: 13. The CDR3 covers 14 residues. CDR3 sequence reads: CASTAGGHRQEQYF. CDR3 nucleotide sequence: TGTGCCAGCACCGCAGGGGGACACCGTCAGGAGCAGTACTTC.

This clone came up a few times. The chain links TRBV28 to TRBJ1-4, with D unclear. Germline lookup yields CDR1 MDHEN and CDR2 SYDVKM. V shed 5 bases and J shed 8 bases, with 12 bases lying between them. This CDR3 contains 13 residues. CDR3 coding DNA: TGTGCCAGCAGTCCGTCCGGTGAGGAAAAACTGTTTTTT. This codes for CASSPSGEEKLFF.

This clone has more than one count but fewer than ten. The V gene is TRBV6-4, the J gene TRBJ2-1, with TRBD1 matching 9 bases. Germline V CDR1 and CDR2: MRHNA, SNTAGT. The length of the CDR3 is 16 residues. With 6 bases clipped from V and 6 bases from J, the junction kept 12 bases outside the gene matches. The CDR3 DNA reads TGTGCCAGCAGCAAGGGACAGGGCCTGGGTGTCAATGAGCAGTTCTTC. Its translation is CASSKGQGLGVNEQFF.

The chain employs TRBV6-5 and TRBJ2-5; 9 bases align to TRBD1. Germline V lookup: CDR1 MNHEY, CDR2 SVGAGI. With V trimmed by 6 bases and J by 3 bases, 8 bases remained unmatched. This CDR3 is 15 amino acids long. The CDR3: CASSWDRARKETQYF. DNA for the CDR3: TGTGCCAGCAGCTGGGACAGGGCCAGAAAAGAGACCCAGTACTTC.

V is TRBV11-2 and J is TRBJ2-1; 8 bases are shared with TRBD2. CDR3 length: 15 residues. In germline, CDR1 is SGHAT, CDR2 FQNNGV. The V and J ends lost 2 bases and 3 bases, in that order; junction bases with no gene match: 3. The CDR3 DNA reads TGTGCCAGCAGCTTAAGGCGGGGGGACTACAATGAGCAGTTCTTC. This translates into CASSLRRGDYNEQFF.

The V call is TRBV30, the J call TRBJ1-5; 9 bases line up with TRBD1. This CDR3 is 18 amino acids long. The junction had 14 bases not matched to a gene; V was cut back by 3 bases and J by 2 bases. Per germline, CDR1 GTSNPN and CDR2 SVGIG (reference sequence). DNA of the CDR3: TGTGCCTGGAGCCCACAGGGGGCATCGTTAGGAGGCAATCAGCCCCAGCATTTT. Protein sequence: CAWSPQGASLGGNQPQHF. Complete variable domain (other parts from reference TRBV30 and TRBJ1-5): SQTIHQWPATLVQPVGSPLSLECTVEGTSNPNLYWYRQAAGRGLQLLFYSVGIGQISSEVPQNLSASRPQDRQFILSSKKLLLSDSGFYLCAWSPQGASLGGNQPQHFGDGTRLSIL.

The chain has TRBV28 and TRBJ1-2; 9 positions agree with TRBD1. The CDR3 extends over 14 amino acids. The V and J ends lost 7 bases and 6 bases, in that order; junction bases with no gene match: 9. Germline V gives CDR1 MDHEN, CDR2 SYDVKM. This chain's CDR3 is CASNSLQGANGYTF. The CDR3 DNA sequence: TGTGCCAGCAACTCTCTACAGGGGGCGAATGGCTACACCTTC.

In this sample, this clone turned up a few times. The chain couples TRBV7-9 to TRBJ1-1, with D uncertain. This CDR3 contains 13 residues. The germline CDR1 and CDR2 sequences are SEHNR and FQNEAQ (reference sequence). Trimming removed 3 bases at V and 8 bases at J, with 13 bases between. CDR3: CASSLQALAEAFF. In DNA form, the CDR3 reads TGTGCCAGCAGCTTGCAGGCCTTGGCGGAAGCTTTCTTT.

The chain has TRBV7-8 and TRBJ2-3; D may be TRBD2 (5 bases). The CDR3 spans 15 residues. CDR1 is SGHVS, CDR2 FQNEAQ, per germline. The V end lost 3 bases, the J end lost 2 bases, and 12 bases lay between the germline ends. CDR3 DNA: TGTGCCAGCAGCTTCCTACGGGGATTCACAGATACGCAGTATTTT. Protein sequence: CASSFLRGFTDTQYF.

This clone appeared a few times. This chain links TRBV6-5 with TRBJ2-6, with D hard to call. Per germline, CDR1 MNHEY and CDR2 SVGAGI. This CDR3 spans 15 amino acids. Trimming removed 4 bases at V and 2 bases at J, with 9 bases between. The CDR3 DNA sequence: TGTGCCAGCAGTTCCTTAGCCCCTGGGGCCAACGTCCTGACTTTC. This codes for CASSSLAPGANVLTF.

The chain couples TRBV7-2 to TRBJ2-5; 7 nucleotides align to TRBD1. With V trimmed by 4 bases and J by 2 bases, 7 bases remained unmatched. The CDR3 runs to 15 residues. Germline values: CDR1 SGHTA, CDR2 FQGNSA. DNA of the CDR3: TGTGCCAGCAGCTCCCAAGGACAGGCACAAGAGACCCAGTACTTC. This codes for CASSSQGQAQETQYF. Supplemented by reference TRBV7-2 and TRBJ2-5, the full variable domain reads GAGVSQSPSNKVTEKGKDVELRCDPISGHTALYWYRQSLGQGLEFLIYFQGNSAPDKSGLPSDRFSAERTGGSVSTLTIQRTQQEDSAVYLCASSSQGQAQETQYFGPGTRLLVL.

This clone was counted between two and nine times. This chain joins TRBV7-9 and TRBJ2-1, with TRBD1 matching 11 bases. V trimming: 4 bases; J trimming: 2 bases; junction bases outside the gene matches: 7. Germline CDR1 is SEHNR and CDR2 is FQNEAQ (reference sequence). CDR3 length equals 17 residues. The CDR3 protein is CASSSTGTGGTYNEQFF. The CDR3 bases are TGTGCCAGCAGCTCCACCGGGACAGGGGGAACCTACAATGAGCAGTTCTTC.

This clone was seen a handful of times. The rearrangement joins TRBV7-2 to TRBJ2-3; D is possibly TRBD2 (5 bases). Germline-derived CDR1 and CDR2 are SGHTA and FQGNSA. The V end was cut by 3 bases, the J end by 1 base, with 14 bases between. This CDR3 is built from 16 residues. CDR3 nucleotides: TGTGCCAGCAGCTTGAACCCAAACGGGGGCACAGATACGCAGTATTTT. Its translation is CASSLNPNGGTDTQYF.